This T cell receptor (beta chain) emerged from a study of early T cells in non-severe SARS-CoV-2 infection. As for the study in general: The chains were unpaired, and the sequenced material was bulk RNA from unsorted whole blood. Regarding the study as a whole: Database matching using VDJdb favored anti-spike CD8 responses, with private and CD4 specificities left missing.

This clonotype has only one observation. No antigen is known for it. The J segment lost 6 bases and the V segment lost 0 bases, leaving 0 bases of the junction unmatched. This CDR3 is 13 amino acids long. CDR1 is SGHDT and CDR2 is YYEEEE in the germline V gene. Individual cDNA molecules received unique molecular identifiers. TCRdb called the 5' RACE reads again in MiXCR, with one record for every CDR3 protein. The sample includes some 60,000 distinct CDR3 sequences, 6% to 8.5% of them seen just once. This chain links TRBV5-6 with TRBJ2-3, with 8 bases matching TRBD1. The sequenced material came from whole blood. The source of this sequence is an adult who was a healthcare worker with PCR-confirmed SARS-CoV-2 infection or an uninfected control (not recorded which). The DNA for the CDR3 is TGTGCCAGCAGCTTGGGGGACAGGGATACGCAGTATTTT. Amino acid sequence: CASSLGDRDTQYF. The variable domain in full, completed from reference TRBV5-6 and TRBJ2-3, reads DAGVTQSPTHLIKTRGQQVTLRCSPKSGHDTVSWYQQALGQGPQFIFQYYEEEERQRGNFPDRFSGHQFPNYSSELNVNALLLGDSALYLCASSLGDRDTQYFGPGTRLTVL.